Sequencing of this T cell receptor beta chain was carried out in a study of blood T cell repertoires in COVID-19. The repertoire was sequenced with immunoSEQ multiplex PCR; TCRdb's copy has only in-frame clones and lacks some. Of about 200,000 clones listed, about four fifths were seen once; the top ten hold roughly 7.1%. CDR1 and CDR2 (germline): SGHVS, FNYEAQ. The CDR3 sequence is 18 residues long. V shed 6 bases, J shed 2 bases, and the junction held 13 bases outside the gene matches. What was sequenced was peripheral blood. The V and J genes are TRBV7-6 and TRBJ1-5; TRBD1 agrees at 10 bases. The receptor's source is a woman aged 55-75 years with COVID-19, enrolled during active disease. CDR3 DNA sequence: TGTGCCAGCAGTTTATCGGCGACAGGGGGCAGTGGCAATCAGCCCCAGCATTTT. Its protein product is CASSLSATGGSGNQPQHF.